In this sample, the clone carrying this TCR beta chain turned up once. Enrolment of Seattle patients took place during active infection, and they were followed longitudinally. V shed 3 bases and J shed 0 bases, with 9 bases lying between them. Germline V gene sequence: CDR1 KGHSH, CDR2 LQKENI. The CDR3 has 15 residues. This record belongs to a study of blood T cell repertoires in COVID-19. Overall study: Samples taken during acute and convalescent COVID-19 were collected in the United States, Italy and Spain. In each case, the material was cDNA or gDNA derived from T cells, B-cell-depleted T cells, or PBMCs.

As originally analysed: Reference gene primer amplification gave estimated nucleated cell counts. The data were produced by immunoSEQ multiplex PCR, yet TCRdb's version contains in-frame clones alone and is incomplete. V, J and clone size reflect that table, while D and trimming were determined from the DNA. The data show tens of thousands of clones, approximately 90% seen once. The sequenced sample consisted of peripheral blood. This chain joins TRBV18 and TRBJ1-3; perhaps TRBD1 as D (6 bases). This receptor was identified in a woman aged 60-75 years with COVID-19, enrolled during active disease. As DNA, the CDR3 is TGTGCCAGCTCACCGACAGGCAACTCTGGAAACACCATATATTTT. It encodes CASSPTGNSGNTIYF.